This TCR beta chain was documented in a study of blood T cell repertoires in COVID-19. Study as a whole: Samples taken during acute and convalescent COVID-19 were collected in the United States, Italy and Spain.

TCRdb's table, derived via immunoSEQ multiplex PCR, lists solely in-frame clones and lacks some. The repertoire has about 120,000 clones, about 90% of them found once; the top ten carry approximately 8%. Germline assignment: CDR1 PRHDT and CDR2 FYEKMQ (reference sequence). The length of the CDR3 is 19 residues. J lost 1 base, V lost 3 bases, and 13 bases had no gene match. The source is a man in his 70s who had recovered from COVID-19. The sequencing sample was made of peripheral blood. The chain has TRBV13 and TRBJ2-3, with 10 bases lining up with TRBD2. Here the CDR3 DNA reads TGTGCCAGCAGCTTGATGAGGCTAGCGGGGGCCCGCGGCACAGATACGCAGTATTTT. This codes for CASSLMRLAGARGTDTQYF. Looking up the rest from reference TRBV13 and TRBJ2-3 gives the full variable domain: AAGVIQSPRHLIKEKRETATLKCYPIPRHDTVYWYQQGPGQDPQFLISFYEKMQSDKGSIPDRFSAQQFSDYHSELNMSSLELGDSALYFCASSLMRLAGARGTDTQYFGPGTRLTVL.